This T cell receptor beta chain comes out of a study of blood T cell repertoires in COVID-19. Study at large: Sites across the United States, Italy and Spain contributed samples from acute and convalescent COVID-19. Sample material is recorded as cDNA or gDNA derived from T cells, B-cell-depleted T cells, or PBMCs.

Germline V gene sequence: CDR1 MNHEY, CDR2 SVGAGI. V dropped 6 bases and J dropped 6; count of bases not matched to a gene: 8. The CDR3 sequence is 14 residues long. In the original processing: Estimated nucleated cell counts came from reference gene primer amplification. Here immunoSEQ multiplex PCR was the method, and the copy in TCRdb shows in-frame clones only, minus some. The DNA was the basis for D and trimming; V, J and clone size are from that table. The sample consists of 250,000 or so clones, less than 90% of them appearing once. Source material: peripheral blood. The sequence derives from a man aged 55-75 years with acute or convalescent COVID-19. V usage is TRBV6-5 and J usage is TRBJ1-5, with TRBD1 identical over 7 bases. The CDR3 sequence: CASSPRQGTQPQHF. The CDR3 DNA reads TGTGCCAGCAGCCCCCGACAGGGTACTCAGCCCCAGCATTTT.